This entry describes one T cell receptor (beta chain). This record belongs to a study of blood T cell repertoires in COVID-19. Study information: COVID-19 samples, acute and convalescent, were from the United States, Italy and Spain. From T cells, B-cell-depleted T cells, or PBMCs came the material, which was cDNA or gDNA.

This CDR3 region has 16 residues. The junction had 7 bases not matched to a gene; V was cut back by 4 bases and J by 0 bases. The germline gives CDR1 LGHDT, CDR2 YNNKEL (reference sequence). In the original processing: Nucleated cell number was recorded as an estimate derived from reference gene primer amplification. The method was immunoSEQ multiplex PCR; TCRdb's version includes in-frame clones alone and lacks a portion of them. The DNA gave D and trimming, while V, J and clone size come from that table. The data contain 150,000 to 200,000 clones, roughly 78% of them seen just once; the ten biggest clones take up 6.5%.

V and J are TRBV3-1 (or the pseudogene TRBV3-2) and TRBJ2-3, with 7 nucleotides matching TRBD1. The sample was peripheral blood. The source is a man between 65 and 85 years old with active or convalescent COVID-19. CDR3 protein: CASSPFLTGSTDTQYF. In nucleotides, the CDR3 is TGTGCCAGCAGCCCTTTCTTGACAGGGAGCACAGATACGCAGTATTTT.